This is a list of T cell receptor beta chains from one sample in a study of shared clonotypes between healthy human individuals. TCRdb's copy holds only in-frame clones and misses some; the assay was immunoSEQ multiplex PCR. Of hundreds of thousands of clones detected, about 95% appear once; the ten largest clones hold about 0.11%. The sequenced material came from naive CD8+ T cells sorted from blood. All receptors derive from a woman aged 25 to 45 in good health. CDR3s include the opening cysteine and the closing phenylalanine or tryptophan. The D gene is left open where the match is weak. Clone size is stated in some rows and not others, as once, few, many or a class when expanded.

j_call: TRBJ1-3
clone_size: NA
d_call: NA
v_call: TRBV20-1
cdr3_length: 11
cdr3_nt: TGCAGTGCCAGATCTGGAAACACCATATATTTT
cdr3_aa: CSARSGNTIYF

j_call: TRBJ2-2
clone_size: NA
d_call: NA
v_call: TRBV21-1
cdr3_length: 15
cdr3_nt: TGTGCCAGCAGCCCAGCTAGCGGGAACACCGGGGAGCTGTTTTTT
cdr3_aa: CASSPASGNTGELFF

j_call: TRBJ2-7
clone_size: NA
d_call: TRBD2
v_call: TRBV4-1
cdr3_length: 15
cdr3_nt: TGCGCCAGCAGCCAAGGGCTCGGGACTATAGGCGAGCAGTACTTC
cdr3_aa: CASSQGLGTIGEQYF

j_call: TRBJ1-5
clone_size: NA
d_call: NA
v_call: TRBV7-9
cdr3_length: 15
cdr3_nt: TGTGCCAGCAGCTTAGGTCCCGGGACACCACAGCCCCAGCATTTT
cdr3_aa: CASSLGPGTPQPQHF

j_call: TRBJ2-7
clone_size: NA
d_call: TRBD2
v_call: TRBV11-2
cdr3_length: 18
cdr3_nt: TGTGCCAGCAGCTACCTGGACCTCACTAGCGGGGCACACTACGAGCAGTACTTC
cdr3_aa: CASSYLDLTSGAHYEQYF

j_call: TRBJ2-1
clone_size: NA
d_call: NA
v_call: TRBV13
cdr3_length: 14
cdr3_nt: TGTGCCAGCAGCCCGGAGTCCTCCTACAATGAGCAGTTCTTC
cdr3_aa: CASSPESSYNEQFF

j_call: TRBJ2-7
clone_size: NA
d_call: NA
v_call: TRBV27
cdr3_length: 12
cdr3_nt: TGTGCCAGCAGTTTCTCTGGGGCTGGGCAGTACTTC
cdr3_aa: CASSFSGAGQYF

j_call: TRBJ1-1
clone_size: NA
d_call: NA
v_call: TRBV5-1
cdr3_length: 16
cdr3_nt: TGCGCCAGCAGCTGGGCTGAGACAGGTGGGTTCACTGAAGCTTTCTTT
cdr3_aa: CASSWAETGGFTEAFF

j_call: TRBJ1-5
clone_size: once
d_call: TRBD1
v_call: TRBV27
cdr3_length: 15
cdr3_nt: TGTGCCAGCAGTTCACAAATGACAGGGGTTCAGCCCCAGCATTTT
cdr3_aa: CASSSQMTGVQPQHF

j_call: TRBJ2-7
clone_size: NA
d_call: TRBD2
v_call: TRBV6-1
cdr3_length: 15
cdr3_nt: TGTGCCAGCAGTCCGGGACTAGCGGTCACCTACGAGCAGTACTTC
cdr3_aa: CASSPGLAVTYEQYF

j_call: TRBJ1-1
clone_size: NA
d_call: TRBD1
v_call: TRBV5-4
cdr3_length: 15
cdr3_nt: TGTGCCAGCAGCGTGGGACAGGGGGCGGTGAATGAAGCTTTCTTT
cdr3_aa: CASSVGQGAVNEAFF

j_call: TRBJ2-5
clone_size: NA
d_call: TRBD2
v_call: TRBV28
cdr3_length: 15
cdr3_nt: TGTGCCAGCAGTTTGTCGGGGGGTCCCCAAGAGACCCAGTACTTC
cdr3_aa: CASSLSGGPQETQYF

j_call: TRBJ1-1
clone_size: NA
d_call: NA
v_call: TRBV7-9
cdr3_length: 14
cdr3_nt: TGTGCCAGCAGCTTAACAACTGACAGCCTTGGGGCTTTCTTT
cdr3_aa: CASSLTTDSLGAFF

j_call: TRBJ2-1
clone_size: NA
d_call: NA
v_call: TRBV4-1
cdr3_length: 16
cdr3_nt: TGCGCCAGCAGCCAAGACCCAGCGTACCCTGGCAATGAGCAGTTCTTC
cdr3_aa: CASSQDPAYPGNEQFF

j_call: TRBJ2-7
clone_size: NA
d_call: TRBD2
v_call: TRBV27
cdr3_length: 14
cdr3_nt: TGTGCCAGCCGCCCCGGGACTAGCTCCTACGAGCAGTACTTC
cdr3_aa: CASRPGTSSYEQYF

j_call: TRBJ2-7
clone_size: few
d_call: TRBD2
v_call: TRBV27
cdr3_length: 16
cdr3_nt: TGTGCCAGCAGTTTATCGTGGGGACTAGCTGGGAACGAGCAGTACTTC
cdr3_aa: CASSLSWGLAGNEQYF

j_call: TRBJ1-5
clone_size: NA
d_call: NA
v_call: TRBV2
cdr3_length: 13
cdr3_nt: TGTGCCAGCGGGGGTGGACGAGATCAGCCCCAGCATTTT
cdr3_aa: CASGGGRDQPQHF

j_call: TRBJ2-7
clone_size: NA
d_call: NA
v_call: TRBV11-2
cdr3_length: 13
cdr3_nt: TGTGCCAGCAGCCAGGACCCTTCCTACGAGCAGTACTTC
cdr3_aa: CASSQDPSYEQYF

j_call: TRBJ2-5
clone_size: NA
d_call: NA
v_call: TRBV7-8
cdr3_length: 16
cdr3_nt: TGTGCCAGCAGCTCCCGGGCTAGCGTGTACCAAGAGACCCAGTACTTC
cdr3_aa: CASSSRASVYQETQYF

j_call: TRBJ2-7
clone_size: NA
d_call: NA
v_call: TRBV4-1
cdr3_length: 15
cdr3_nt: TGCGCCAGCAGCCAAGACGGGGCCCGCTCCTACGAGCAGTACTTC
cdr3_aa: CASSQDGARSYEQYF

j_call: TRBJ2-7
clone_size: NA
d_call: NA
v_call: TRBV9
cdr3_length: 15
cdr3_nt: TGTGCCAGCAGCGTAGACCCCCAGGGACCCTACGAGCAGTACTTC
cdr3_aa: CASSVDPQGPYEQYF

j_call: TRBJ1-4
clone_size: NA
d_call: NA
v_call: TRBV7-8
cdr3_length: 15
cdr3_nt: TGTGCCAGCAGCTTACAAGACAGACTTAATGAAAAACTGTTTTTT
cdr3_aa: CASSLQDRLNEKLFF

j_call: TRBJ2-1
clone_size: NA
d_call: TRBD2
v_call: TRBV9
cdr3_length: 20
cdr3_nt: TGTGCCAGCAGCGTAGTGTTAGCGGGCCAACACCCTAGCTCCTACAATGAGCAGTTCTTC
cdr3_aa: CASSVVLAGQHPSSYNEQFF

j_call: TRBJ1-5
clone_size: NA
d_call: NA
v_call: TRBV28
cdr3_length: 17
cdr3_nt: TGTGCCAGCAGTTTGGCCGCCTTCGGGGGTGGCAATCAGCCCCAGCATTTT
cdr3_aa: CASSLAAFGGGNQPQHF

j_call: TRBJ2-1
clone_size: NA
d_call: TRBD2
v_call: TRBV5-1
cdr3_length: 19
cdr3_nt: TGCGCCAGCAGCTCCGGACCCCTCGAAACTAGCGGGATCCACAATGAGCAGTTCTTC
cdr3_aa: CASSSGPLETSGIHNEQFF

j_call: TRBJ2-5
clone_size: once
d_call: NA
v_call: TRBV4-1
cdr3_length: 17
cdr3_nt: TGCGCCAGCAGCCAAAGTACGGGGTTTCGGATGTGGGAGACCCAGTACTTC
cdr3_aa: CASSQSTGFRMWETQYF

j_call: TRBJ2-1
clone_size: once
d_call: NA
v_call: TRBV5-4
cdr3_length: 14
cdr3_nt: TGTGCCAGCAGCGTAAGAGTCTCCTACAATGAGCAGTTCTTC
cdr3_aa: CASSVRVSYNEQFF

j_call: TRBJ2-7
clone_size: NA
d_call: NA
v_call: TRBV2
cdr3_length: 12
cdr3_nt: TGTGCCAGCACGCGGCGGTCCTACGAGCAGTACTTC
cdr3_aa: CASTRRSYEQYF

j_call: TRBJ1-1
clone_size: NA
d_call: TRBD1
v_call: TRBV6-5
cdr3_length: 14
cdr3_nt: TGTGCCAGCAGTTGGGACAGATTGAACACTGAAGCTTTCTTT
cdr3_aa: CASSWDRLNTEAFF

j_call: TRBJ2-1
clone_size: NA
d_call: NA
v_call: TRBV29-1
cdr3_length: 11
cdr3_nt: TGCAGCGTGGAGGTTATCGATGAGCAGTTCTTC
cdr3_aa: CSVEVIDEQFF

j_call: TRBJ2-7
clone_size: few
d_call: NA
v_call: TRBV27
cdr3_length: 14
cdr3_nt: TGTGCCAGCAGTTTTAGCGGAGAAGGCTACGAGCAGTACTTC
cdr3_aa: CASSFSGEGYEQYF

j_call: TRBJ1-2
clone_size: NA
d_call: NA
v_call: TRBV28
cdr3_length: 15
cdr3_nt: TGTGCCAGCAGCTTTGCGGGGGCGGGGGACTATGGCTACACCTTC
cdr3_aa: CASSFAGAGDYGYTF

j_call: TRBJ2-1
clone_size: NA
d_call: TRBD2
v_call: TRBV7-8
cdr3_length: 19
cdr3_nt: TGTGCCAGCAGCCCCAGACTAGCGGGAGTGTCCCATTATTACAATGAGCAGTTCTTC
cdr3_aa: CASSPRLAGVSHYYNEQFF

j_call: TRBJ2-2
clone_size: NA
d_call: TRBD2
v_call: TRBV27
cdr3_length: 19
cdr3_nt: TGTGCCAGCAGCCGGACCGGACTAGCGGGAGGTATGGGGGCCGGGGAGCTGTTTTTT
cdr3_aa: CASSRTGLAGGMGAGELFF

j_call: TRBJ2-2
clone_size: NA
d_call: TRBD1
v_call: TRBV5-5
cdr3_length: 15
cdr3_nt: TGTGCCAGCGACTGGGGGGACAGGGGAACCGGGGAGCTGTTTTTT
cdr3_aa: CASDWGDRGTGELFF

j_call: TRBJ2-7
clone_size: NA
d_call: NA
v_call: TRBV6-8
cdr3_length: 15
cdr3_nt: TGTGCCAGCCAGTTAGAGCGACAACTCTCCTACGAGCAGTACTTC
cdr3_aa: CASQLERQLSYEQYF

j_call: TRBJ1-5
clone_size: NA
d_call: NA
v_call: TRBV6-1
cdr3_length: 15
cdr3_nt: TGTGCCAGCACAGGCTGGGACGGTAGCAATCAGCCCCAGCATTTT
cdr3_aa: CASTGWDGSNQPQHF

j_call: TRBJ2-2
clone_size: NA
d_call: TRBD1
v_call: TRBV29-1
cdr3_length: 14
cdr3_nt: TGCAGCGTTGACCCAGGGGGCTGGACCGGGGAGCTGTTTTTT
cdr3_aa: CSVDPGGWTGELFF

j_call: TRBJ2-5
clone_size: NA
d_call: NA
v_call: TRBV28
cdr3_length: 16
cdr3_nt: TGTGCCAGCAGTCCACACTACAGGGTTGGTGAGGAGACCCAGTACTTC
cdr3_aa: CASSPHYRVGEETQYF

j_call: TRBJ2-1
clone_size: NA
d_call: NA
v_call: TRBV14
cdr3_length: 19
cdr3_nt: TGTGCCAGCAGCCAAGAGGTTGGGCTAGCCTCCGTCTCCTACAATGAGCAGTTCTTC
cdr3_aa: CASSQEVGLASVSYNEQFF